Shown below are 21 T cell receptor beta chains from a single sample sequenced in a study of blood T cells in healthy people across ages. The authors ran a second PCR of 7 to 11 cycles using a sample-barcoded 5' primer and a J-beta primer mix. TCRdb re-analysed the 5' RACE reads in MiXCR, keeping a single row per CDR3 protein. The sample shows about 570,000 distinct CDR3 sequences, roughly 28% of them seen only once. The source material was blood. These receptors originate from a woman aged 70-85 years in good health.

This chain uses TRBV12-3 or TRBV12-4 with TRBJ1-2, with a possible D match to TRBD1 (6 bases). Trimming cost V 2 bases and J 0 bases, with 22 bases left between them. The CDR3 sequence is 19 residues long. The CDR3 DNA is TGTGCCAGCAGTTTATACCGCGGGGGACAAAAAAATACTAACTATGGCTACACCTTC. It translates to CASSLYRGGQKNTNYGYTF.

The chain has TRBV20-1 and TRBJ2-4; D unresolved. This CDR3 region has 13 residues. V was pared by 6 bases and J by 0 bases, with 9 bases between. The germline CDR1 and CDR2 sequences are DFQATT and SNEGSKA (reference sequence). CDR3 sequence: CSAPILAKNIQYF. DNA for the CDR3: TGCAGTGCCCCCATACTAGCCAAAAACATTCAGTACTTC.

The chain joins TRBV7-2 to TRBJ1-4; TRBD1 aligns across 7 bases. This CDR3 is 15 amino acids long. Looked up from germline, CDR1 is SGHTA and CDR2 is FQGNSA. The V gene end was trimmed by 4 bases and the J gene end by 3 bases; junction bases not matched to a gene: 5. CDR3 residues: CASSSTGLSNEKLFF. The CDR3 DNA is TGTGCCAGCAGCTCGACAGGGTTGTCTAATGAAAAACTGTTTTTT.

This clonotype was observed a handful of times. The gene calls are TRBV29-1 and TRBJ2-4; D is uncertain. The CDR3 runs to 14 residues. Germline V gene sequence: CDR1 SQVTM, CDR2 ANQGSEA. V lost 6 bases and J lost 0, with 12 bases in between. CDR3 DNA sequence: TGCAGCGTAAGAGGTTCACTAGCCAAAAACATTCAGTACTTC. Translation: CSVRGSLAKNIQYF.

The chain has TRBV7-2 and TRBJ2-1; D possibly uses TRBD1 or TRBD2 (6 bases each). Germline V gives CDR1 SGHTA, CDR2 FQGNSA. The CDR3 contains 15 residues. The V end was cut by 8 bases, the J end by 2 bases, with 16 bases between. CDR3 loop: CASAWPGATYNEQFF. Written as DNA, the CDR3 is TGTGCCAGCGCCTGGCCGGGGGCCACCTACAATGAGCAGTTCTTC.

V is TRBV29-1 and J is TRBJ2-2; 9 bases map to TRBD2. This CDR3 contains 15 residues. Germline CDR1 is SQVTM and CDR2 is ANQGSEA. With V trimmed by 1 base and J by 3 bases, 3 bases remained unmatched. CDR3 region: CSVEVSGGYTGELFF. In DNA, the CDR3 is TGCAGCGTTGAAGTTAGCGGGGGCTACACCGGGGAGCTGTTTTTT.

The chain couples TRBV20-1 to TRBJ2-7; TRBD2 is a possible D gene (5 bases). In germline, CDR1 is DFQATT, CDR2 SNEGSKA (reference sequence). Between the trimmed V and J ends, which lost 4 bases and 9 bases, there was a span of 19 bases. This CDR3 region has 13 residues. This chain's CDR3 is CSAKVDDYLGQYF. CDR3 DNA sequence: TGCAGTGCTAAGGTGGACGACTACCTGGGGCAGTACTTC.

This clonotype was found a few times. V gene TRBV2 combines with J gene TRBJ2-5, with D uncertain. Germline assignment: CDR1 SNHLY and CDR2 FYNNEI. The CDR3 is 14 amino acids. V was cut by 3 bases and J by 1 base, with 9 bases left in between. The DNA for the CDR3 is TGTGCCAGCAGTGACATGGCTGGCCAAGAGACCCAGTACTTC. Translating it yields CASSDMAGQETQYF.

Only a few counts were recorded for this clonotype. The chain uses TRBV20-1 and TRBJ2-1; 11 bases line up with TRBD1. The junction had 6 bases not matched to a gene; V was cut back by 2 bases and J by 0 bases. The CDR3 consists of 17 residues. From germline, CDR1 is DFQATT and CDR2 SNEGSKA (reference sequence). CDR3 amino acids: CSARRDRGDLSYNEQFF. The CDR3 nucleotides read TGCAGTGCTAGAAGGGACAGGGGGGACCTCTCCTACAATGAGCAGTTCTTC.

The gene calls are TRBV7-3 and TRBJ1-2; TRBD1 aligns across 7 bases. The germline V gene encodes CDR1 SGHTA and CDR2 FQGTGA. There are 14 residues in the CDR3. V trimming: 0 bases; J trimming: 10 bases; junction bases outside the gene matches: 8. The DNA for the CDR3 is TGTGCCAGCAGCTTAACAGGGCAGGGGGGGTCCTACACCTTC. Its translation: CASSLTGQGGSYTF.

CDR3 DNA sequence: TGCAGTGCTAGAGAATCAGGGGTGGAAGAGACCCAGTACTTC. Amino acid sequence: CSARESGVEETQYF. V and J are TRBV20-1 and TRBJ2-5; tentatively, D is TRBD1 (6 bases). Trimming left V 0 bases short and J 3 bases short, with 11 bases between. The CDR3 covers 14 residues. Per the germline V gene, CDR1 is DFQATT and CDR2 is SNEGSKA (reference sequence).

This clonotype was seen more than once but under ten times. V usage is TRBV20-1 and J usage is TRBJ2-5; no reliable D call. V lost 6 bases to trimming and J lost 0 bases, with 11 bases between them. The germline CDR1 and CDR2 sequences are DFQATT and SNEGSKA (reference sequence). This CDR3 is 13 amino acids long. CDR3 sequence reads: CSAWAGYQETQYF. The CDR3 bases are TGCAGTGCCTGGGCCGGTTACCAAGAGACCCAGTACTTC.

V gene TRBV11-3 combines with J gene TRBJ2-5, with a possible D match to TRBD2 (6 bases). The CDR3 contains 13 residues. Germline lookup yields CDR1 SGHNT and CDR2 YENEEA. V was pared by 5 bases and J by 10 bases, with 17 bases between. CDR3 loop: CASSPLWPGDQYF. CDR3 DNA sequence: TGTGCCAGCAGCCCTCTCTGGCCGGGAGACCAGTACTTC. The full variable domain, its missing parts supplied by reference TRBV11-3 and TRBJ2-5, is EAGVVQSPRYKIIEKKQPVAFWCNPISGHNTLYWYLQNLGQGPELLIRYENEEAVDDSQLPKDRFSAERLKGVDSTLKIQPAELGDSAVYLCASSPLWPGDQYFGPGTRLLVL.

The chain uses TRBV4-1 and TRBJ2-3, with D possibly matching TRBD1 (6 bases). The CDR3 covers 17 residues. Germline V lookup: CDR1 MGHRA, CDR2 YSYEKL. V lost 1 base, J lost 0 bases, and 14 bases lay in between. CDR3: CASSQVGGSRSTDTQYF. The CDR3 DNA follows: TGCGCCAGCAGCCAAGTTGGGGGCTCCCGTAGCACAGATACGCAGTATTTT.

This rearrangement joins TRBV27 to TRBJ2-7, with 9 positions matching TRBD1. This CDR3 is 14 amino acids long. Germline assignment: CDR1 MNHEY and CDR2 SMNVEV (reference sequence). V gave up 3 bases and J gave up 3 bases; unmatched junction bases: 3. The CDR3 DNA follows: TGTGCCAGCAGTTTGAGACAGGGGGACTACGAGCAGTACTTC. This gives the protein CASSLRQGDYEQYF.

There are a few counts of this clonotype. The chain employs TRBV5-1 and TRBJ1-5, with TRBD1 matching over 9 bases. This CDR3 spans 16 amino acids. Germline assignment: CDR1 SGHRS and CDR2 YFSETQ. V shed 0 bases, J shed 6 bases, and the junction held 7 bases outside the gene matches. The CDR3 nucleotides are TGCGCCAGCAGCTTGGTGGGACAGGGATCGGGTCAGCCCCAGCATTTT. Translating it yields CASSLVGQGSGQPQHF.

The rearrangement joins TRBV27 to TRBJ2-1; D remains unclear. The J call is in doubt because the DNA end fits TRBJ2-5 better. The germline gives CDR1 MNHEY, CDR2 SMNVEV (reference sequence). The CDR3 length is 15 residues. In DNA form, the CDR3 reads TGTGCCAGCAGTTTATTGACCGGACCACAAGAGACCCAGTACTTC. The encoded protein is CASSLLTGPQETQYF.

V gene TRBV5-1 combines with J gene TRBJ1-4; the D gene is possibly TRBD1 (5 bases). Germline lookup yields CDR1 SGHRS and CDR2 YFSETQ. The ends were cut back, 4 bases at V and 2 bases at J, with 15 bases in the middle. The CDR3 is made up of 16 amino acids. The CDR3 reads CASSPRSGVTNEKLFF. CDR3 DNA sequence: TGCGCCAGCAGCCCGCGGTCGGGGGTTACTAATGAAAAACTGTTTTTT.

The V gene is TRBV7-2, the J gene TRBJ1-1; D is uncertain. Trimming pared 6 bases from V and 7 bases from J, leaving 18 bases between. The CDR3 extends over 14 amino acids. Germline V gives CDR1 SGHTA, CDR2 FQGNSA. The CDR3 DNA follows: TGTGCCAGCAGTCTTTCCGCCCTCACAGATGAAGCTTTCTTT. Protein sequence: CASSLSALTDEAFF.

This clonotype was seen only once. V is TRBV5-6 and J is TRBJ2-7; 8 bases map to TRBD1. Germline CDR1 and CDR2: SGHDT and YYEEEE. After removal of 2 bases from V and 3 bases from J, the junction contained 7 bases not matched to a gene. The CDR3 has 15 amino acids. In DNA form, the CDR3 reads TGTGCCAGCAGCTTAGAACAGGGGGTTTACTACGAGCAGTACTTC. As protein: CASSLEQGVYYEQYF.

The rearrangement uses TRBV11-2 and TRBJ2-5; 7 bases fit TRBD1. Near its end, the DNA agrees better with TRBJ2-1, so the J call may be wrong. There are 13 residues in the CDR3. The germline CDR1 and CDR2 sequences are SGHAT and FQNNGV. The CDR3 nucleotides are TGTGCCAGCAGTTCAGACAGGGCTGGGGAGCAGTTCTTC. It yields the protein CASSSDRAGEQFF.